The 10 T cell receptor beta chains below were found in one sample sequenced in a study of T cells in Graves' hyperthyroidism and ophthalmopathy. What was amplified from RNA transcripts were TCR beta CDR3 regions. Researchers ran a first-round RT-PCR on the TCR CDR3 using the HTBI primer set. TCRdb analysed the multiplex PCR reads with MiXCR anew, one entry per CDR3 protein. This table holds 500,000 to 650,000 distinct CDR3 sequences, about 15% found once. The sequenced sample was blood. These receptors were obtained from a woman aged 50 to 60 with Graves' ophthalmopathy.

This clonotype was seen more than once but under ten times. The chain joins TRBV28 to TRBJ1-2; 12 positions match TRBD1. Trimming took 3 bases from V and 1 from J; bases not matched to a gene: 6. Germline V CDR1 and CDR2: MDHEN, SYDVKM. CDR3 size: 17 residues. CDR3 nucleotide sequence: TGTGCCAGCAGTTTTGGGGGACAGGGGGCCCTTAACTATGGCTACACCTTC. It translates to CASSFGGQGALNYGYTF.

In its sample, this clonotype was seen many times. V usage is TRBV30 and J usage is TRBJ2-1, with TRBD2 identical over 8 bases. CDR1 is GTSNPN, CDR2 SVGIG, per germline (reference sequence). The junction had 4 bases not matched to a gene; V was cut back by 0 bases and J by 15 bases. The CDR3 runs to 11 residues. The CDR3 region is CAWSVQREWFF. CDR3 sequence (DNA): TGTGCCTGGAGTGTCCAGCGGGAGTGGTTCTTC.

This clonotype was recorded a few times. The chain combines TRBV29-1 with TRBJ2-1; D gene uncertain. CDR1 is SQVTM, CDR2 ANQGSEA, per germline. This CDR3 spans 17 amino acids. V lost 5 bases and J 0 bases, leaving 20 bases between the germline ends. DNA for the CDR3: TGCAGCGTTCGGCGGAGTAGGGTTTTAAGCTCCTACAATGAGCAGTTCTTC. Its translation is CSVRRSRVLSSYNEQFF.

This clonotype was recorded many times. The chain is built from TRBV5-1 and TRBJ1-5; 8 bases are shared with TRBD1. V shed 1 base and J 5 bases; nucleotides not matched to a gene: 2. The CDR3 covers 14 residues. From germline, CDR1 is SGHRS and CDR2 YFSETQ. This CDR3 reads CASSLSQGDQPQHF. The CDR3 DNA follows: TGCGCCAGCAGCTTGTCACAGGGGGATCAGCCCCAGCATTTT.

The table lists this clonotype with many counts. The CDR3 reads CASSTRRTSGSTEFF. The CDR3, as DNA: TGTGCCAGCAGCACCCGCCGGACTAGCGGGAGCACGGAGTTCTTC. The gene calls are TRBV13 and TRBJ2-1, with 13 bases lining up with TRBD2. Losses at the gene ends were 5 bases for V and 14 bases for J; bases not matched to a gene: 12. The CDR3 totals 15 residues. CDR1 and CDR2 (germline): PRHDT, FYEKMQ (reference sequence).

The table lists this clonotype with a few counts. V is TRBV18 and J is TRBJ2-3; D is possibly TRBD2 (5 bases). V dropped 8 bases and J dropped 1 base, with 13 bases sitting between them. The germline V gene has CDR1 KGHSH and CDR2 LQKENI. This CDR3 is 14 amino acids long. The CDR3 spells CASPGLRGTDTQYF. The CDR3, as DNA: TGTGCCAGCCCGGGATTAAGGGGCACAGATACGCAGTATTTT.

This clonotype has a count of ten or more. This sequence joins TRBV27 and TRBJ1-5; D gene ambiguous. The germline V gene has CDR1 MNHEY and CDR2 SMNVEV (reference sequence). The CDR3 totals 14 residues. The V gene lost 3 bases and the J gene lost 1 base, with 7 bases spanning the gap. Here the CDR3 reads CASSLGRSNQPQHF. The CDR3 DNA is TGTGCCAGCAGTTTGGGCAGAAGCAATCAGCCCCAGCATTTT.

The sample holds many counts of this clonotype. In DNA, the CDR3 is TGTGCCAGCAGCTGGGACTTTGAAGAGACCCAGTACTTC. Residues: CASSWDFEETQYF. The J gene is TRBJ2-5, the V gene TRBV7-9; tentatively, D is TRBD2 (6 bases). In germline, CDR1 is SEHNR, CDR2 FQNEAQ (reference sequence). The CDR3 length is 13 residues. V lost 4 bases and J lost 3, with 9 bases in between.

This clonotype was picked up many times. This chain's CDR3 is CASSQLAGAYQETQYF. The CDR3 coding sequence is TGTGCCAGCAGCCAACTAGCGGGAGCCTACCAAGAGACCCAGTACTTC. The V gene is TRBV3-1, the J gene TRBJ2-5; 10 positions agree with TRBD2. There are 16 residues in the CDR3. Germline CDR1 reads LGHDT; CDR2 reads YNNKEL (reference sequence). V trimming: 2 bases; J trimming: 0 bases; junction bases outside the gene matches: 3.

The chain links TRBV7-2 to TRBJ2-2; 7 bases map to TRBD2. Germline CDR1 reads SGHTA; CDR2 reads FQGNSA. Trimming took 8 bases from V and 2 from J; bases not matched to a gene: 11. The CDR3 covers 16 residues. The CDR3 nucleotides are TGTGCCAGCCCTATAACGACTAGCCGAAACACCGGGGAGCTGTTTTTT. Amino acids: CASPITTSRNTGELFF.